These 14 T cell receptor beta chains were all obtained from the same sample, sequenced in a study of blood T cell repertoires in COVID-19. The protocol was immunoSEQ multiplex PCR, while the TCRdb copy is restricted to in-frame clones and leaves out a portion. The sample holds about 300,000 clones, 90% seen once. The material sequenced was PBMCs or T cells enriched from blood (not recorded which). Receptor source: a woman younger than 30 with acute COVID-19.

The J gene is TRBJ2-5, the V gene TRBV7-9; the match to TRBD2 covers 10 bases. V shed 0 bases and J 4 bases; nucleotides not matched to a gene: 5. From germline, CDR1 is SEHNR and CDR2 FQNEAQ (reference sequence). This CDR3 is 16 amino acids long. Written as DNA, the CDR3 is TGTGCCAGCAGCTTAGCAGCGGGAGGGGAGGGAGAGACCCAGTACTTC. This codes for CASSLAAGGEGETQYF.

The CDR3 here is CASSPNGQGGTEAFF. As DNA, the CDR3 is TGTGCCAGCAGTCCCAATGGACAGGGAGGCACTGAAGCTTTCTTT. The chain uses TRBV6-5 and TRBJ1-1, with 8 bases matching TRBD1. CDR1 is MNHEY, CDR2 SVGAGI, per germline. The CDR3 contains 15 residues. The V gene end was trimmed by 5 bases and the J gene end by 4 bases; junction bases not matched to a gene: 9.

CDR3 sequence: CASSPSLSNYGYTF. CDR3 DNA sequence: TGTGCCAGCTCACCGTCACTGTCGAACTATGGCTACACCTTC. V and J are TRBV18 and TRBJ1-2; D unclear. The CDR3 loop spans 14 amino acids. Germline CDR1 KGHSH, CDR2 LQKENI. Deletions cut 3 bases from V and 2 bases from J, with 10 bases between.

J is TRBJ2-1 and V is TRBV24-1; 10 nucleotides match TRBD2. Trimming took 7 bases from V and 8 from J; bases not matched to a gene: 7. Germline loops: CDR1 KGHDR, CDR2 SFDVKD. This CDR3 spans 14 amino acids. CDR3 in amino acids: CATSPSGREHEQFF. CDR3 in DNA: TGTGCCACCAGCCCTAGCGGGAGAGAGCATGAGCAGTTCTTC.

As DNA, the CDR3 is TGCGCCAGCAGCTTGGGACTAGCGGGAGAAGATACGCAGTATTTT. It translates to CASSLGLAGEDTQYF. The J gene is TRBJ2-3, the V gene TRBV5-1; 12 nucleotides align to TRBD2. The CDR3 totals 15 residues. The germline V gene encodes CDR1 SGHRS and CDR2 YFSETQ. With V trimmed by 0 bases and J by 5 bases, 1 base remained unmatched.

There are a few counts of this clone. This chain joins TRBV3-1 (or the pseudogene TRBV3-2) and TRBJ2-1, with TRBD2 matching 8 bases. CDR1 and CDR2 (germline): LGHDT, YNNKEL (reference sequence). CDR3 length equals 17 residues. V trimming: 0 bases; J trimming: 4 bases; junction bases outside the gene matches: 8. The CDR3 reads CASSQERASGSYNEQFF. The CDR3 bases are TGTGCCAGCAGCCAAGAAAGAGCTAGCGGGTCGTACAATGAGCAGTTCTTC.

The V and J genes are TRBV28 and TRBJ2-1, with unresolved D. V lost 6 bases, J lost 8 bases, and 20 bases lay in between. The CDR3 is 15 residues long. CDR1 MDHEN and CDR2 SYDVKM come from the germline V gene. The CDR3 sequence is CASRTPGNPAHEQFF. The CDR3, as DNA: TGTGCCAGCAGGACCCCAGGCAATCCTGCACATGAGCAGTTCTTC.

The chain couples TRBV7-9 to TRBJ2-5; D ambiguous. The germline V and J ends were trimmed by 4 bases and 4 bases, with 4 bases remaining between them. Germline V gene sequence: CDR1 SEHNR, CDR2 FQNEAQ (reference sequence). CDR3 length equals 11 residues. The CDR3 protein is CASSSGETQYF. The CDR3 nucleotides are TGTGCCAGCAGCTCCGGAGAGACCCAGTACTTC.

The V gene is TRBV6-6, the J gene TRBJ2-3; a weak D match, TRBD2 (5 bases). The CDR3 runs to 16 residues. V was trimmed by 2 bases and J by 3 bases, leaving 15 bases between them. Per the germline V gene, CDR1 is MNHNY and CDR2 is SVGAGI (reference sequence). CDR3: CASSYGGGGPTDTQYF. The CDR3 coding sequence is TGTGCCAGCAGTTACGGAGGCGGCGGACCGACAGATACGCAGTATTTT.

This clone showed up just a few times. This rearrangement joins TRBV18 to TRBJ2-1; TRBD2 matches at 7 bases. Germline V gene lookup returns CDR1 KGHSH and CDR2 LQKENI. The V and J ends lost 2 bases and 8 bases, in that order; junction bases with no gene match: 6. This CDR3 has 14 amino acids. CDR3 region: CASSPWRENDEQFF. For the CDR3, the DNA is TGTGCCAGCTCACCATGGCGGGAGAACGATGAGCAGTTCTTC.

The chain uses TRBV7-4 and TRBJ2-5, with 12 bases aligning to TRBD2. The CDR3 has 15 residues. Germline V CDR1 and CDR2: SGHVT, SQSDAQ. V trimming: 5 bases; J trimming: 5 bases; junction bases outside the gene matches: 6. The chain's CDR3 is CASSPSGRAGETQYF. In nucleotides, the CDR3 is TGTGCCAGCAGCCCTAGCGGGAGGGCCGGGGAGACCCAGTACTTC.

The V call is TRBV28, the J call TRBJ1-1; 8 nucleotides align to TRBD1. This CDR3 region has 18 residues. In germline, CDR1 is MDHEN, CDR2 SYDVKM. V shed 4 bases, J shed 0 bases, and the junction held 13 bases outside the gene matches. As DNA, the CDR3 is TGTGCCAGCAGTTACCCGCTCAGGGGGCGAGGGATGAACACTGAAGCTTTCTTT. Protein: CASSYPLRGRGMNTEAFF.

The gene calls are TRBV5-1 and TRBJ2-3, with 8 bases matching TRBD2. Germline V gives CDR1 SGHRS, CDR2 YFSETQ. After removal of 3 bases from V and 1 base from J, the junction contained 7 bases not matched to a gene. This CDR3 has 16 residues. CDR3 DNA: TGCGCCAGCAGCTCCCGGACTAGCATTGGCACAGATACGCAGTATTTT. This encodes CASSSRTSIGTDTQYF.

This clone was recorded only once. V and J are TRBV6-5 and TRBJ1-5; 7 bases align to TRBD1. Trimming at V came to 10 bases and at J to 3 bases, leaving 6 bases not matched to a gene. Germline V gene sequence: CDR1 MNHEY, CDR2 SVGAGI. This CDR3 is 13 amino acids long. CDR3 amino acids: CATGQEFNQPQHF. Here the CDR3 DNA reads TGTGCCACCGGACAGGAGTTCAATCAGCCCCAGCATTTT.